Listed below are T cell receptor beta chains from one sample, sequenced in a study of cytomegalovirus exposure and HLA in healthy donors. The table came from immunoSEQ multiplex PCR; TCRdb's copy has only in-frame clones and leaves some out. The data contain approximately 190,000 clones, roughly 87% of them singletons. Material: PBMCs. Receptors were obtained from a boy between 2 and 10 years old in good health and CMV-seronegative. Both conserved end residues are part of each CDR3. Fields, in order: clone size, V gene, D gene, J gene, CDR3 DNA, CDR3 protein. D genes are given only for firm matches. Clone size appears in some rows only: once, few, many, or a class for an expanded clone.

abundance: -
v_gene: TRBV6-1
d_gene: -
j_gene: TRBJ2-5
CDR3nt: TGTGCCAGCAGTGAAGCACGGTGGAGGGGAGGCCAAGAGACCCAGTACTTC
CDR3aa: CASSEARWRGGQETQYF

abundance: -
v_gene: TRBV6-1
d_gene: -
j_gene: TRBJ1-3
CDR3nt: TGTGCCAGCAGAAATCAAAACACCATATATTTT
CDR3aa: CASRNQNTIYF

abundance: -
v_gene: TRBV5-6
d_gene: TRBD2
j_gene: TRBJ2-6
CDR3nt: TGTGCCAGCAGCCGCGGACTAGCGGGAGCTTATGGGGCCAACGTCCTGACTTTC
CDR3aa: CASSRGLAGAYGANVLTF

abundance: -
v_gene: TRBV21-1
d_gene: -
j_gene: TRBJ1-5
CDR3nt: TGTGCCAGCAGCATAGGGACACCCCATCAGCCCCAGCATTTT
CDR3aa: CASSIGTPHQPQHF

abundance: once
v_gene: TRBV28
d_gene: -
j_gene: TRBJ2-7
CDR3nt: TGTGCCAGCAGTTTCAGCTCCTACGAGCAGTACTTC
CDR3aa: CASSFSSYEQYF

abundance: few
v_gene: TRBV5-1
d_gene: TRBD1
j_gene: TRBJ2-2
CDR3nt: TGCGCCAGCAGCCGAAGACAGGGAAACACCGGGGAGCTGTTTTTT
CDR3aa: CASSRRQGNTGELFF

abundance: -
v_gene: TRBV4-2
d_gene: TRBD2
j_gene: TRBJ2-5
CDR3nt: TGTGCCAGCAGCCAAGTATCCTCTAGCGGGGGGGTTGAGACCCAGTACTTC
CDR3aa: CASSQVSSSGGVETQYF

abundance: once
v_gene: TRBV9
d_gene: -
j_gene: TRBJ2-3
CDR3nt: TGTGCCAGCAGCGTCTCTGGGGCTAGCACAGATACGCAGTATTTT
CDR3aa: CASSVSGASTDTQYF

abundance: -
v_gene: TRBV27
d_gene: TRBD2
j_gene: TRBJ2-3
CDR3nt: TGTGCCAGCAACCGGGGGGGCGGGGATACGCAGTATTTT
CDR3aa: CASNRGGGDTQYF

abundance: -
v_gene: TRBV6-5
d_gene: TRBD2
j_gene: TRBJ2-3
CDR3nt: TGTGCCAGCAGTTATAGCGGAGGGGAGGGGGATACGCAGTATTTT
CDR3aa: CASSYSGGEGDTQYF

abundance: once
v_gene: TRBV6-1
d_gene: TRBD1
j_gene: TRBJ1-6
CDR3nt: TGTGCCAGCAGCCTAACAGGGGCTGGTTCACCCCTCCACTTT
CDR3aa: CASSLTGAGSPLHF

abundance: -
v_gene: TRBV7-3
d_gene: TRBD1
j_gene: TRBJ1-2
CDR3nt: TGTGCCAGCAGCCCTAGGTCACTGGGACAGGGAACTGGCTACACCTTC
CDR3aa: CASSPRSLGQGTGYTF

abundance: -
v_gene: TRBV2
d_gene: TRBD2
j_gene: TRBJ2-7
CDR3nt: TGTGCCAGCAGCGGGACTAGCGGCAACTACGAGCAGTACTTC
CDR3aa: CASSGTSGNYEQYF

abundance: -
v_gene: TRBV18
d_gene: TRBD1
j_gene: TRBJ1-1
CDR3nt: TGTGCCAGCTCACCGCTAAGGACAGGGAACACTGAAGCTTTCTTT
CDR3aa: CASSPLRTGNTEAFF

abundance: -
v_gene: TRBV5-1
d_gene: TRBD1
j_gene: TRBJ2-3
CDR3nt: TGCGCCAGCAGCTTCGCCGGGACAGGGGGCACAGATACGCAGTATTTT
CDR3aa: CASSFAGTGGTDTQYF

abundance: -
v_gene: TRBV6-5
d_gene: TRBD1
j_gene: TRBJ1-1
CDR3nt: TGTGCCAGCAGTTACGGGCAGGGGGTTAATACTGAAGCTTTCTTT
CDR3aa: CASSYGQGVNTEAFF

abundance: -
v_gene: TRBV4-1
d_gene: -
j_gene: TRBJ2-5
CDR3nt: TGCGCCAGCAGCCAAGGGATAGCCCCAGGGGAGCAGTACTTC
CDR3aa: CASSQGIAPGEQYF

abundance: -
v_gene: TRBV7-8
d_gene: -
j_gene: TRBJ1-3
CDR3nt: TGTGCCAGCAGCGATCGGGACACCTCAGCTCCTGGAAACACCATATATTTT
CDR3aa: CASSDRDTSAPGNTIYF

abundance: -
v_gene: TRBV7-8
d_gene: TRBD2
j_gene: TRBJ2-3
CDR3nt: TGTGCCAGCAGCTTTCTTTCGACTAGCGGGAGGGCCAGGTCGGGAGATACGCAGTATTTT
CDR3aa: CASSFLSTSGRARSGDTQYF

abundance: -
v_gene: TRBV7-2
d_gene: TRBD1
j_gene: TRBJ1-4
CDR3nt: TGTGCCAGCAGCTTATTGACAGGGGGATCTGAAAAACTGTTTTTT
CDR3aa: CASSLLTGGSEKLFF

abundance: -
v_gene: TRBV9
d_gene: -
j_gene: TRBJ2-5
CDR3nt: TGTGCCAGCAGCGTAGATGGCCGGGGGGAGACCCAGTACTTC
CDR3aa: CASSVDGRGETQYF

abundance: -
v_gene: TRBV6-5
d_gene: -
j_gene: TRBJ1-2
CDR3nt: TGTGCCAGCAGCATATCACGGACAAACTATGGCTACACCTTC
CDR3aa: CASSISRTNYGYTF

abundance: -
v_gene: TRBV27
d_gene: TRBD1
j_gene: TRBJ1-5
CDR3nt: TGTGCCAGCGGGTTAAAAGGGACAGGTCGCAATCAGCCCCAGCATTTT
CDR3aa: CASGLKGTGRNQPQHF

abundance: -
v_gene: TRBV5-1
d_gene: -
j_gene: TRBJ2-1
CDR3nt: TGCGCCAGCAGTCTGAGGTACCCCGCCAGCTCCTACAATGAGCAGTTCTTC
CDR3aa: CASSLRYPASSYNEQFF

abundance: -
v_gene: TRBV5-1
d_gene: TRBD1
j_gene: TRBJ1-6
CDR3nt: TGCGCCAGCAGCTCGGAAACAGGGGGCTCACCCCTCCACTTT
CDR3aa: CASSSETGGSPLHF

abundance: once
v_gene: TRBV7-6
d_gene: -
j_gene: TRBJ2-3
CDR3nt: TGTGCCAGCAGCTTAGCTTCTAGCACAGATACGCAGTATTTT
CDR3aa: CASSLASSTDTQYF

abundance: few
v_gene: TRBV5-1
d_gene: -
j_gene: TRBJ1-5
CDR3nt: TGCGCCAGCAGCTTGGCTGGCAATCAGCCCCAGCATTTT
CDR3aa: CASSLAGNQPQHF

abundance: -
v_gene: TRBV5-6
d_gene: -
j_gene: TRBJ2-7
CDR3nt: TGTGCCAGCAGCTTGCCGCGGGACAGCTCCTACGAGCAGTACTTC
CDR3aa: CASSLPRDSSYEQYF

abundance: once
v_gene: TRBV2
d_gene: TRBD1
j_gene: TRBJ2-5
CDR3nt: TGTGCCAGCAGCTCATCGACAGGGCGAGAGACCCAGTACTTC
CDR3aa: CASSSSTGRETQYF

abundance: -
v_gene: TRBV15
d_gene: TRBD1
j_gene: TRBJ1-4
CDR3nt: TGTGCCACCAGCCCCCGGACAGGAGTTAATGAAAAACTGTTTTTT
CDR3aa: CATSPRTGVNEKLFF

abundance: -
v_gene: TRBV28
d_gene: -
j_gene: TRBJ2-7
CDR3nt: TGTGCCAGCAGCCAGTTCGGATCCGGACAGCGATACGAGCAGTACTTC
CDR3aa: CASSQFGSGQRYEQYF

abundance: -
v_gene: TRBV2
d_gene: TRBD1
j_gene: TRBJ2-3
CDR3nt: TGTGCCAGCAGTGAAGGTCGGGACAGGCCAGATACGCAGTATTTT
CDR3aa: CASSEGRDRPDTQYF

abundance: -
v_gene: TRBV6-5
d_gene: -
j_gene: TRBJ2-1
CDR3nt: TGTGCCAGCAGTTACGGGAGAAATGAGCAGTTCTTC
CDR3aa: CASSYGRNEQFF

abundance: -
v_gene: TRBV6-1
d_gene: -
j_gene: TRBJ1-6
CDR3nt: TGTGCCAGCAACCCGACAGCGGGCCATTCACCCCTCCACTTT
CDR3aa: CASNPTAGHSPLHF

abundance: -
v_gene: TRBV6-1
d_gene: -
j_gene: TRBJ2-3
CDR3nt: TGTGCCAGCAGTGAAGCGCAGGAGGGGGCTTCAGATACGCAGTATTTT
CDR3aa: CASSEAQEGASDTQYF

abundance: -
v_gene: TRBV5-8
d_gene: -
j_gene: TRBJ2-5
CDR3nt: TGTGCCAGCAGCCCGGGACATCCTCGGGGGACCCAGTACTTC
CDR3aa: CASSPGHPRGTQYF

abundance: -
v_gene: TRBV7-9
d_gene: -
j_gene: TRBJ2-1
CDR3nt: TGTGCCAGCAGCCCGACTAGTCATGAGCAGTTCTTC
CDR3aa: CASSPTSHEQFF

abundance: -
v_gene: TRBV5-6
d_gene: TRBD1
j_gene: TRBJ2-2
CDR3nt: TGTGCCAGCAGCCGACAGGGGGGGGCCGGGGAGCTGTTTTTT
CDR3aa: CASSRQGGAGELFF

abundance: -
v_gene: TRBV19
d_gene: -
j_gene: TRBJ1-1
CDR3nt: TGTGCCAGTAGTATAGCTGCCCGGCGGGAGGCTTTCTTT
CDR3aa: CASSIAARREAFF

abundance: -
v_gene: TRBV27
d_gene: -
j_gene: TRBJ2-4
CDR3nt: TGTGCCAGCAGTTTAGGGCCTCAGGGGGGCATTCAGTACTTC
CDR3aa: CASSLGPQGGIQYF

abundance: -
v_gene: TRBV10-3
d_gene: -
j_gene: TRBJ2-1
CDR3nt: TGTGCCATCAGTGAGTACAGAGACAATGAGCAGTTCTTC
CDR3aa: CAISEYRDNEQFF

abundance: few
v_gene: TRBV4-2
d_gene: -
j_gene: TRBJ1-2
CDR3nt: TGTGCCAGCAGCCCCTCCGGGGGTGGCTACACCTTC
CDR3aa: CASSPSGGGYTF

abundance: -
v_gene: TRBV9
d_gene: -
j_gene: TRBJ2-7
CDR3nt: TGTGCCAGCAGCGTAGGAGGGGGAGCGGACGAGCAGTACTTC
CDR3aa: CASSVGGGADEQYF

abundance: once
v_gene: TRBV14
d_gene: TRBD1
j_gene: TRBJ1-2
CDR3nt: TGTGCCAGCAGCCACTCGACAGGGAAGAACTATGGCTACACCTTC
CDR3aa: CASSHSTGKNYGYTF

abundance: -
v_gene: TRBV5-6
d_gene: TRBD2
j_gene: TRBJ2-7
CDR3nt: TGTGCCAGCAGCTCCGGAGGGAGCGGGGGCGAGCAGTACTTC
CDR3aa: CASSSGGSGGEQYF

abundance: -
v_gene: TRBV19
d_gene: -
j_gene: TRBJ2-3
CDR3nt: TGTGCCAGTAGTATGGGTAGCCGTAGCACAGATACGCAGTATTTT
CDR3aa: CASSMGSRSTDTQYF

abundance: -
v_gene: TRBV19
d_gene: TRBD2
j_gene: TRBJ2-5
CDR3nt: TGTGCCAGTAGTATGGCCCTAGCGGGAGTTGAGACCCAGTACTTC
CDR3aa: CASSMALAGVETQYF

abundance: -
v_gene: TRBV5-1
d_gene: TRBD1
j_gene: TRBJ1-4
CDR3nt: TGCGCCAGCACGGACAGGGTCAGTGAAAAACTGTTTTTT
CDR3aa: CASTDRVSEKLFF

abundance: -
v_gene: TRBV5-4
d_gene: TRBD2
j_gene: TRBJ2-5
CDR3nt: TGTGCCAGCAGCCGTGGCGGGAGGGCCGGGGAGACCCAGTACTTC
CDR3aa: CASSRGGRAGETQYF

abundance: -
v_gene: TRBV5-1
d_gene: -
j_gene: TRBJ1-1
CDR3nt: TGCGCCAGCAGCTTGGTCGAGGGCACTGAAGCTTTCTTT
CDR3aa: CASSLVEGTEAFF

abundance: -
v_gene: TRBV29-1
d_gene: TRBD2
j_gene: TRBJ2-7
CDR3nt: TGCAGCGTTGTGGTCGCGGGAGGGCCCTACGAGCAGTACTTC
CDR3aa: CSVVVAGGPYEQYF

abundance: -
v_gene: TRBV7-6
d_gene: -
j_gene: TRBJ1-4
CDR3nt: TGTGCCAGCAGCTTAGATCTGCTATCGGGTGAAAAACTGTTTTTT
CDR3aa: CASSLDLLSGEKLFF

abundance: -
v_gene: TRBV19
d_gene: -
j_gene: TRBJ2-2
CDR3nt: TGTGCCAGTACAAACAGGGAAAACACCGGGGAGCTGTTTTTT
CDR3aa: CASTNRENTGELFF

abundance: -
v_gene: TRBV6-1
d_gene: -
j_gene: TRBJ1-2
CDR3nt: TGTGCCAGCAGTATGTCGGACACCCTCTATGGCTACACCTTC
CDR3aa: CASSMSDTLYGYTF

abundance: once
v_gene: TRBV30
d_gene: -
j_gene: TRBJ2-1
CDR3nt: TGTGCCTGGAGTGTCAGGGGAAGGGGCCAGTTCTTC
CDR3aa: CAWSVRGRGQFF

abundance: -
v_gene: TRBV10-3
d_gene: TRBD1
j_gene: TRBJ2-7
CDR3nt: TGTGCCATCGGTGAACAGGGGTCACCCTACGAGCAGTACTTC
CDR3aa: CAIGEQGSPYEQYF

abundance: -
v_gene: TRBV6-6
d_gene: -
j_gene: TRBJ1-2
CDR3nt: TGTGCCAGCAGTTACTCGAGACAGACCTATGGCTACACCTTC
CDR3aa: CASSYSRQTYGYTF

abundance: few
v_gene: TRBV15
d_gene: -
j_gene: TRBJ1-1
CDR3nt: TGTGCCACCAGCAGAGAGGGAGGGGTGGCTGAAGCTTTCTTT
CDR3aa: CATSREGGVAEAFF

abundance: -
v_gene: TRBV7-9
d_gene: TRBD1
j_gene: TRBJ1-2
CDR3nt: TGTGCCAGCAGCGGGCATCTGGACAGGGGGGGGTATGGCTACACCTTC
CDR3aa: CASSGHLDRGGYGYTF